The rows below give T cell receptor beta chains drawn from one sample of a study of CD8 T cells in ankylosing spondylitis. TCRdb independently ran MiXCR on the 5' RACE reads; one entry per CDR3 protein. The sample yields approximately 300,000 distinct CDR3 sequences, approximately 20% seen once. Source material: blood, either unsorted or a sorted T cell fraction (not recorded which). The source is a male donor with ankylosing spondylitis or in good health (not recorded which). CDR3s include the opening cysteine and the closing phenylalanine or tryptophan. A D gene is named only where the DNA matches it firmly. Clone size is not always given. Where it is, it says once, few, many or a class for expanded clones.

V: TRBV6-1; size: .; J: TRBJ1-5; D: TRBD1; CDR3: CASSRQGGTLRFNQPQHF; DNA: TGTGCCAGCAGCCGACAGGGGGGGACACTGCGATTCAATCAGCCCCAGCATTTT
V: TRBV7-9; size: .; J: TRBJ1-4; D: TRBD1; CDR3: CASSLDRGANEKLFF; DNA: TGTGCCAGCAGCTTGGACAGGGGAGCTAATGAAAAACTGTTTTTT
V: TRBV7-7; size: few; J: TRBJ2-1; D: TRBD1; CDR3: CASSPDRGRNEQFF; DNA: TGTGCCAGCAGCCCCGACAGGGGGCGGAATGAGCAGTTCTTC
V: TRBV5-6; size: .; J: TRBJ2-5; D: .; CDR3: CASSLGEFQETQYF; DNA: TGTGCCAGCAGCTTGGGGGAGTTCCAAGAGACCCAGTACTTC
V: TRBV4-1; size: .; J: TRBJ1-3; D: TRBD1; CDR3: CASSQDLGQGGNTIYF; DNA: TGCGCCAGCAGCCAAGATTTAGGACAGGGGGGAAACACCATATATTTT
V: TRBV5-5; size: .; J: TRBJ2-2; D: TRBD1; CDR3: CASSLGDRGIGELFF; DNA: TGTGCCAGCAGCTTGGGGGACAGGGGAATCGGGGAGCTGTTTTTT
V: TRBV5-6; size: .; J: TRBJ2-4; D: .; CDR3: CASSLGRNIQYF; DNA: TGTGCCAGCAGCCTCGGACGAAACATTCAGTACTTC
V: TRBV7-8; size: few; J: TRBJ2-3; D: TRBD2; CDR3: CASSLLRTSVTDTQYF; DNA: TGTGCCAGCAGCTTATTGCGAACTAGCGTAACAGATACGCAGTATTTT
V: TRBV6-6; size: few; J: TRBJ2-5; D: TRBD1; CDR3: CASSLDRDQYF; DNA: TGTGCCAGCAGTTTAGACAGGGATCAGTACTTC
V: TRBV9; size: .; J: TRBJ1-4; D: TRBD1; CDR3: CASAGTGDEKLFF; DNA: TGTGCCAGCGCCGGGACAGGGGATGAAAAACTGTTTTTT
V: TRBV5-1; size: few; J: TRBJ2-2; D: .; CDR3: CASSGGTFNTGELFF; DNA: TGCGCCAGCAGCGGCGGGACTTTCAACACCGGGGAGCTGTTTTTT
V: TRBV12-3/TRBV12-4; size: once; J: TRBJ2-3; D: TRBD1; CDR3: CATKWTGHTDTQYF; DNA: TGTGCCACGAAATGGACAGGGCACACAGATACGCAGTATTTT
V: TRBV6-1; size: few; J: TRBJ1-1; D: TRBD1; CDR3: CASRKDRVITEAFF; DNA: TGTGCCAGCAGAAAGGACAGGGTAATCACTGAAGCTTTCTTT
V: TRBV7-8; size: once; J: TRBJ1-1; D: .; CDR3: CVSSHSQGMNTEAFF; DNA: TGTGTCAGCAGCCATTCCCAGGGAATGAACACTGAAGCTTTCTTT
V: TRBV20-1; size: .; J: TRBJ2-1; D: .; CDR3: CSALLAAQSYNEQFF; DNA: TGCAGTGCTCTTTTGGCGGCGCAGTCCTACAATGAGCAGTTCTTC
V: TRBV5-1; size: .; J: TRBJ1-2; D: .; CDR3: CANSLEGQIYGYTF; DNA: TGCGCCAACAGCTTGGAGGGTCAAATCTATGGCTACACCTTC
V: TRBV5-4; size: .; J: TRBJ1-2; D: .; CDR3: CASSPRAGDYGYTF; DNA: TGTGCCAGCAGCCCACGGGCAGGGGATTATGGCTACACCTTC
V: TRBV6-1; size: few; J: TRBJ1-5; D: .; CDR3: CASSNGGSNQPQHF; DNA: TGTGCCAGCAGCAACGGGGGCAGCAATCAGCCCCAGCATTTT
V: TRBV18; size: few; J: TRBJ2-3; D: .; CDR3: CASSPFSSGTDTQYF; DNA: TGTGCCAGCTCACCATTTTCGTCAGGCACAGATACGCAGTATTTT
V: TRBV3-1; size: .; J: TRBJ1-2; D: TRBD1; CDR3: CASSPRDSQNYGYTF; DNA: TGTGCCAGCAGCCCCAGGGACAGCCAAAACTATGGCTACACCTTC
V: TRBV28; size: few; J: TRBJ1-2; D: .; CDR3: CASSFAGYGYTF; DNA: TGTGCCAGCAGTTTCGCGGGTTATGGCTACACCTTC
V: TRBV12-3/TRBV12-4; size: many; J: TRBJ1-3; D: .; CDR3: CASRRVPGTRYGNTIYF; DNA: TGTGCCAGCAGAAGGGTTCCCGGGACACGGTATGGAAACACCATATATTTT
V: TRBV9; size: .; J: TRBJ2-3; D: TRBD2; CDR3: CASSVVGTSGTDTQYF; DNA: TGTGCCAGCAGCGTAGTTGGGACTAGCGGAACAGATACGCAGTATTTT
V: TRBV29-1; size: .; J: TRBJ2-2; D: .; CDR3: CSVADGDGGNTGELFF; DNA: TGCAGCGTCGCCGACGGAGATGGTGGGAACACCGGGGAGCTGTTTTTT
V: TRBV6-5; size: .; J: TRBJ2-1; D: .; CDR3: CASSYNRASYNEQFF; DNA: TGTGCCAGCAGTTATAACAGGGCGTCCTACAATGAGCAGTTCTTC
V: TRBV10-3; size: few; J: TRBJ1-1; D: .; CDR3: CASGQTNTEAFF; DNA: TGTGCCAGTGGACAGACGAACACTGAAGCTTTCTTT
V: TRBV10-3; size: .; J: TRBJ2-3; D: TRBD2; CDR3: CAISRFTSGGATDTQYF; DNA: TGTGCCATCAGTCGTTTTACTAGCGGGGGGGCAACAGATACGCAGTATTTT
V: TRBV19; size: .; J: TRBJ2-3; D: .; CDR3: CATQYSETSTDTQYF; DNA: TGTGCCACCCAGTATAGCGAGACTAGCACAGATACGCAGTATTTT
V: TRBV24-1; size: .; J: TRBJ2-1; D: TRBD1; CDR3: CATSDPGQGGFNEQFF; DNA: TGTGCCACCAGCGATCCGGGACAGGGGGGATTCAATGAGCAGTTCTTC
V: TRBV5-1; size: many; J: TRBJ2-4; D: .; CDR3: CASSNKGAKNIQYF; DNA: TGCGCCAGCAGCAACAAGGGGGCCAAAAACATTCAGTACTTC
V: TRBV11-2; size: .; J: TRBJ2-5; D: .; CDR3: CASSLGGYETQYF; DNA: TGTGCCAGCAGCTTAGGAGGGTATGAGACCCAGTACTTC
V: TRBV20-1; size: few; J: TRBJ1-5; D: .; CDR3: CSASSNQPQHF; DNA: TGCAGTGCTAGTAGCAATCAGCCCCAGCATTTT
V: TRBV28; size: .; J: TRBJ1-1; D: .; CDR3: CASSFSKGHNTEAFF; DNA: TGTGCCAGCAGTTTCTCTAAGGGACACAACACTGAAGCTTTCTTT
V: TRBV5-1; size: .; J: TRBJ2-2; D: .; CDR3: CASSLGWFRDTGELFF; DNA: TGCGCCAGCAGCTTGGGATGGTTTCGCGACACCGGGGAGCTGTTTTTT
V: TRBV5-1; size: .; J: TRBJ1-4; D: .; CDR3: CASSSGSVFNEKLFF; DNA: TGCGCCAGCAGCTCCGGCTCAGTCTTTAATGAAAAACTGTTTTTT
V: TRBV3-1; size: .; J: TRBJ2-2; D: .; CDR3: CASSLTPRGTGELFF; DNA: TGTGCCAGCAGCTTAACTCCCCGCGGCACCGGGGAGCTGTTTTTT
V: TRBV3-1; size: few; J: TRBJ1-2; D: TRBD1; CDR3: CASSQGQDRAYGYTF; DNA: TGTGCCAGCAGCCAAGGCCAGGACAGGGCCTATGGCTACACCTTC
V: TRBV12-3/TRBV12-4; size: .; J: TRBJ1-2; D: TRBD1; CDR3: CASSLGGTVGDGYTF; DNA: TGTGCCAGCAGTTTAGGGGGGACAGTGGGCGATGGCTACACCTTC
V: TRBV12-3/TRBV12-4; size: many; J: TRBJ2-3; D: TRBD2; CDR3: CASSWTSGDTQYF; DNA: TGTGCCAGCAGTTGGACTAGCGGCGATACGCAGTATTTT
V: TRBV12-3/TRBV12-4; size: few; J: TRBJ2-3; D: TRBD1; CDR3: CASNRGSDTQYF; DNA: TGTGCCAGCAACAGGGGGTCGGATACGCAGTATTTT
V: TRBV24-1; size: few; J: TRBJ2-3; D: .; CDR3: CATSLRTDTQYF; DNA: TGTGCCACCAGTCTTCGCACAGATACGCAGTATTTT
V: TRBV5-1; size: few; J: TRBJ2-3; D: .; CDR3: CASSDRGGADTQYF; DNA: TGCGCCAGCAGCGATCGGGGTGGGGCAGATACGCAGTATTTT
V: TRBV12-3/TRBV12-4; size: few; J: TRBJ1-1; D: TRBD1; CDR3: CASSQDRAAFF; DNA: TGTGCCAGCAGTCAAGACAGGGCGGCTTTCTTT
V: TRBV7-3; size: .; J: TRBJ1-3; D: .; CDR3: CASSPEAGNTIYF; DNA: TGTGCCAGCAGCCCAGAGGCGGGAAACACCATATATTTT
V: TRBV12-3/TRBV12-4; size: many; J: TRBJ2-2; D: .; CDR3: CASSLWGSGELFF; DNA: TGTGCCAGCAGTTTATGGGGCTCCGGGGAGCTGTTTTTT
V: TRBV27; size: few; J: TRBJ2-1; D: TRBD1; CDR3: CASSRGLALNEQFF; DNA: TGTGCCAGCTCCAGGGGGCTAGCGTTGAATGAGCAGTTCTTC
V: TRBV28; size: .; J: TRBJ1-3; D: .; CDR3: CASRGGNSGNTIYF; DNA: TGTGCCAGCCGGGGAGGGAACTCTGGAAACACCATATATTTT
V: TRBV12-3/TRBV12-4; size: few; J: TRBJ2-2; D: TRBD2; CDR3: CASRRLAGGPSETGELFF; DNA: TGTGCCAGCAGGAGGTTAGCGGGAGGGCCGTCGGAGACCGGGGAGCTGTTTTTT
V: TRBV5-1; size: .; J: TRBJ2-5; D: .; CDR3: CASSLSKGKETQYF; DNA: TGCGCCAGCAGCTTGAGCAAGGGGAAAGAGACCCAGTACTTC
V: TRBV7-8; size: .; J: TRBJ2-2; D: TRBD2; CDR3: CASSFPRASGRNTGELFF; DNA: TGTGCCAGCAGTTTTCCTCGGGCTAGCGGGAGGAACACCGGGGAGCTGTTTTTT
V: TRBV4-2; size: few; J: TRBJ2-2; D: .; CDR3: CASSDPSWTGELFF; DNA: TGTGCCAGCTCGGACCCCAGTTGGACCGGGGAGCTGTTTTTT